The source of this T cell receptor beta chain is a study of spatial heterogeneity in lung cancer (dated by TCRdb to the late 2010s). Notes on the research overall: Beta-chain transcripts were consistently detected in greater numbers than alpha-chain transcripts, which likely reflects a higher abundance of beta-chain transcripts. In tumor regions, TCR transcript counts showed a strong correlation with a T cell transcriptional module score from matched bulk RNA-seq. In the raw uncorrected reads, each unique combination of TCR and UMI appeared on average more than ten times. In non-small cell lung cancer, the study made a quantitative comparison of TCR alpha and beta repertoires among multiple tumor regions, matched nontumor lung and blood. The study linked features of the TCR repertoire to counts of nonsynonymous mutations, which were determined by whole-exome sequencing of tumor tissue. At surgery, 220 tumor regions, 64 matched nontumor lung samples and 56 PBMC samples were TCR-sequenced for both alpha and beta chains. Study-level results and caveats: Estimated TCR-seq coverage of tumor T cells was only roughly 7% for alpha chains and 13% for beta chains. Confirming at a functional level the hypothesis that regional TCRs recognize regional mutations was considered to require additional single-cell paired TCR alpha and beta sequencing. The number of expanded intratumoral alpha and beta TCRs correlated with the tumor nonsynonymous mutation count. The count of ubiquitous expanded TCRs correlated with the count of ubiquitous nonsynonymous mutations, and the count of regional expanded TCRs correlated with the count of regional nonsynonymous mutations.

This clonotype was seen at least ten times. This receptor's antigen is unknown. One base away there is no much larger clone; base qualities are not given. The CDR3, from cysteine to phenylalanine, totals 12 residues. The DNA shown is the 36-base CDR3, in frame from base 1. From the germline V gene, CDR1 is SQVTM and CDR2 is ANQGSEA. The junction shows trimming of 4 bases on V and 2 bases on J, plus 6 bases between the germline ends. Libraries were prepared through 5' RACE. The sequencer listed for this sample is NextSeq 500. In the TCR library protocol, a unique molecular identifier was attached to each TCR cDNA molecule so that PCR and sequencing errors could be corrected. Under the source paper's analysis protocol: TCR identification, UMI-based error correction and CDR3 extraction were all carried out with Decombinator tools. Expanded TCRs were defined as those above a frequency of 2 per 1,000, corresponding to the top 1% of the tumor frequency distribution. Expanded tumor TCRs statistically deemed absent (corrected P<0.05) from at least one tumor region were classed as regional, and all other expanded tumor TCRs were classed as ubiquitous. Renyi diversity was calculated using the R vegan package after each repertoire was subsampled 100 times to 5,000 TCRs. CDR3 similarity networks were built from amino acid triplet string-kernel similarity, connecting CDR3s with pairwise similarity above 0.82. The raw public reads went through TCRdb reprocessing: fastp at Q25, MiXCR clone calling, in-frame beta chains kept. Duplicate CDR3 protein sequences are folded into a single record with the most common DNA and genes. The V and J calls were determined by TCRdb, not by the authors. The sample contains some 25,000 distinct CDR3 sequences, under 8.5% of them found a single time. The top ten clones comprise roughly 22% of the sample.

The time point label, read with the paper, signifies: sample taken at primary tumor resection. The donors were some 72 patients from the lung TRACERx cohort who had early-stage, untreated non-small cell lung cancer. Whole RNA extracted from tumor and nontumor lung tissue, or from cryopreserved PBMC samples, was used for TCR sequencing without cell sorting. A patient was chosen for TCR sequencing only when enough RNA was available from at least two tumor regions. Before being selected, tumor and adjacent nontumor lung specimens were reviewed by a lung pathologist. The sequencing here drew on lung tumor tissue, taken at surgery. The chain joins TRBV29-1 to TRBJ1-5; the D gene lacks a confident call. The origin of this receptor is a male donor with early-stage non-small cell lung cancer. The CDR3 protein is CSVGAGNQPQHF. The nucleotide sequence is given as TGCAGCGTTGGAGCCGGCAATCAGCCCCAGCATTTT.